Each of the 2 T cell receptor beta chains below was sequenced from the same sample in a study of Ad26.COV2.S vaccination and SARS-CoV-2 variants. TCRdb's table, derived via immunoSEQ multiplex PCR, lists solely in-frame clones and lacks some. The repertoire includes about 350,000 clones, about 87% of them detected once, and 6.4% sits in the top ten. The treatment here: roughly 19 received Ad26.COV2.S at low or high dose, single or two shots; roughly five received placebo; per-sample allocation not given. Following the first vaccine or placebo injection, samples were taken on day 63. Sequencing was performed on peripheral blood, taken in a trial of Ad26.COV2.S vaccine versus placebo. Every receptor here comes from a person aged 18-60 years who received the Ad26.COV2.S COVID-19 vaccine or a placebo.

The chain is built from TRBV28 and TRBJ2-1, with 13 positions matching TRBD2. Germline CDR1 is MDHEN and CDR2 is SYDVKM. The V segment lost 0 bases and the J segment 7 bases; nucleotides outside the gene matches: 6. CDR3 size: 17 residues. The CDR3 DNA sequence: TGTGCCAGCAGTTTATGGGGACTAGCGGGGTTAAGAAATGAGCAGTTCTTC. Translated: CASSLWGLAGLRNEQFF.

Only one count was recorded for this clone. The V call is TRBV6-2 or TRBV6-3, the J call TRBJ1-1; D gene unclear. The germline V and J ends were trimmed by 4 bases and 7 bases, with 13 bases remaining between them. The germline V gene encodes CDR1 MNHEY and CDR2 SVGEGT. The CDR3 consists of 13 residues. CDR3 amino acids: CASSFHVASEAFF. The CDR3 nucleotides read TGTGCCAGCAGTTTCCACGTGGCAAGTGAAGCTTTCTTT.